The sample holds one count of the clone carrying this T cell receptor (beta chain). Antigen specificity is unknown. The CDR3 runs 15 residues. CDR1 and CDR2 (germline): SEHNR, FQNEAQ (reference sequence). V was clipped by 5 bases and J by 9 bases, with 22 bases between them. The data derive from a study of post-analysis software for immune sequencing data. General study points: TRBV segments more frequent in patients than in controls numbered several and included TRBV5-6, TRBV5-1 and TRBV20-1. Same-batch preparations were strongly co-clustered by F measure.

TCR beta cDNA libraries had unique molecular identifiers. Via MiXCR, TCRdb re-called the PCR reads, giving one row per CDR3 protein. The sample includes 350,000 to 450,000 distinct CDR3 sequences, about a third of them seen just once. The receptor's source is a girl aged 5 to 17 with multiple sclerosis. Sequencing used blood. V is TRBV7-9 and J is TRBJ2-5; D is perhaps TRBD1 (7 bases). Here the CDR3 reads CASSQFGQVGEAQYF. The CDR3, as DNA: TGTGCCAGCAGCCAGTTCGGACAGGTCGGGGAGGCCCAGTACTTC. Combining the CDR3 with reference TRBV7-9 and TRBJ2-5 gives the whole variable domain DTGVSQNPRHKITKRGQNVTFRCDPISEHNRLYWYRQTLGQGPEFLTYFQNEAQLEKSRLLSDRFSAERPKGSFSTLEIQRTEQGDSAMYLCASSQFGQVGEAQYFGPGTRLLVL.